This T cell receptor beta chain originates from a study of T cells after yellow fever vaccination (dated by TCRdb to about 2019). Study-level background: The SMART-Seq v4 Ultra Low Input RNA kit was used to prepare libraries from fractions with low cell numbers. Bulk PBMC replicates and cell subsets were isolated from blood drawn at multiple timepoints before and after both primary and secondary immunization. To track T-cell clones before and after primary and booster YFV17D yellow fever vaccination, bulk TCR alpha and beta repertoires were sequenced longitudinally. The cohort comprised two healthy male donors, one aged 18 to 29 and one aged 30 to 39 years.

This clonotype was counted only a few times. Its specific antigen is unknown. No base quality information exists; no much larger clone differs at one position. The run used an Illumina NovaSeq 6000. Synthesis of TCR cDNA relied on 5'RACE template switching, a step that introduced a universal primer site along with unique molecular identifiers. cDNA synthesis was primed from both the TCR alpha and TCR beta constant segments. Two PCR steps were used to amplify libraries, with sample barcodes and sequencing adapters being added in the second step. Sequencing of the libraries was done on either Illumina HiSeq 2500 (2x100 bp) or NovaSeq (2x150 bp). In the authors' own workflow: Reads were demultiplexed and collapsed into UMI consensus sequences with MIGEC, and V(D)J alignment was performed with MiXCR. Vaccine-responding clonotypes were defined with edgeR using replicate PBMC samples, requiring FDR below 0.01 and a log2 fold change above 5 up to day 15. CD4 or CD8 identity was assigned to each bulk clonotype according to whether the clonotype was present at higher abundance in the sequenced CD4 repertoire or the sequenced CD8 repertoire. TCRdb reprocessed the public reads (quality trimming at Q25 with fastp, clone calling with MiXCR) and kept in-frame beta chains. Entries are consolidated by CDR3 protein sequence, retaining the most common genes and DNA. None of the V and J calls come from the authors' own analysis; TCRdb made them. This sample holds 300,000 to 400,000 distinct CDR3 sequences; about 12% were observed only once. 2.5% to 3.5% of the sample lies in the top ten.

This specimen's treatment or condition label, interpreted: live attenuated yellow fever vaccine strain. PBMCs were isolated from peripheral blood using a standard Ficoll-Paque protocol. Dynabeads CD4 and CD8 positive selection kits were used to isolate CD4 and CD8 T-cell fractions. TriZol was used to extract RNA from bulk PBMCs, from CD4 and CD8 fractions, and from dextramer-positive and dextramer-negative fractions. On the study overall, not on this receptor specifically: Most clones expanded after primary vaccination (almost 97% of CD4 and around nine tenths of CD8) were re-detected after the booster, suggesting that broad memory maintenance occurred. The secondary T-cell response was found to be weaker but faster than the primary response, with a peak reached on day 5 rather than on day 15. Because only two donors were included in the study, the extent to which the findings can be generalized is limited. Computational filtering was needed because FACS-sorted repertoires could contain abundant contaminating clonotypes from the bulk population. A small share of clonotypes was detected in both CD4 and CD8 compartments, with the overlap likely arising from convergent recombination.

The CDR3 covers 19 residues, taking in both the cysteine and the phenylalanine. The only DNA kept is the CDR3, 57 bases in frame from the first base. V and J lose 7 bases and 3 bases, and a span of 28 bases separates them. This receptor was taken from a man in his late teens or twenties who received the YFV17D yellow fever vaccine. The rearranged chain carries TRBV12-3 or TRBV12-4 and TRBJ2-1; the D region is possibly TRBD1 or TRBD2, each matching across 7 bases. Sequencing was performed on CD4+ T cells sorted from PBMCs, taken 15 days after the yellow fever booster vaccination. At the DNA level, the sequence is TGTGCCAGCACCCTAGGGGGCGGGGCTAGCGGCGGCCACTACAATGAGCAGTTCTTC. Translation gives CASTLGGGASGGHYNEQFF.